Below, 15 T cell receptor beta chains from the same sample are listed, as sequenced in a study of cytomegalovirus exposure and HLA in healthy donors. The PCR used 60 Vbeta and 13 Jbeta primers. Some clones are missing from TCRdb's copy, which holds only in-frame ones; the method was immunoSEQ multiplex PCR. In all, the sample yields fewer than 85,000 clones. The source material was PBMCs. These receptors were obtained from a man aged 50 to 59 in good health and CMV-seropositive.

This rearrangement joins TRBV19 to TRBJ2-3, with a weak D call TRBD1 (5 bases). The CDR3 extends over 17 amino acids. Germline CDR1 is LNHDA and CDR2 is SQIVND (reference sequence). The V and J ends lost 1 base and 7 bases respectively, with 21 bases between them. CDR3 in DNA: TGTGCCAGTAGTATAGGGGGCCAACAACAGAACTTATATACGCAGTATTTT. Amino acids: CASSIGGQQQNLYTQYF.

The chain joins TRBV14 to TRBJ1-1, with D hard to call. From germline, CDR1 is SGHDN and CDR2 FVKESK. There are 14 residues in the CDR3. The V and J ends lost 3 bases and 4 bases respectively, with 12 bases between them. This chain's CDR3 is CASSQDLTSTEAFF. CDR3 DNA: TGTGCCAGCAGCCAGGACCTAACTAGCACTGAAGCTTTCTTT.

CDR3 DNA: TGCAGCGTGAATAACAGGGAGGGAACTGAAGCTTTCTTT. Protein sequence: CSVNNREGTEAFF. This chain links TRBV29-1 with TRBJ1-1, with a weak D call TRBD1 (6 bases). Trimming left V 6 bases short and J 5 bases short, with 16 bases between. Germline V gives CDR1 SQVTM, CDR2 ANQGSEA. The CDR3 covers 13 residues.

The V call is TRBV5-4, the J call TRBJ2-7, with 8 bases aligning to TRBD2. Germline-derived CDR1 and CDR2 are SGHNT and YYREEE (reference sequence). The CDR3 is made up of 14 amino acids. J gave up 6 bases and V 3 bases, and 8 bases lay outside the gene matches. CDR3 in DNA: TGTGCCAGCAGCTCCAGCGGGGGTGCCTCCGAGCAGTACTTC. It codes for CASSSSGGASEQYF.

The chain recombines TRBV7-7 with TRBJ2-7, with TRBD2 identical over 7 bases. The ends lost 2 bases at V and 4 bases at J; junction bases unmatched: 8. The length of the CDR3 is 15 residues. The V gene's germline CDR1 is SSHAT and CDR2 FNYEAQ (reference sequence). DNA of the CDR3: TGTGCCAGCAGCTTAAGGGGAGGGGCAGGTTACGAGCAGTACTTC. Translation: CASSLRGGAGYEQYF. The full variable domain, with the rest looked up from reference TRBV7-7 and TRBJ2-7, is GAGVSQSPRYKVTKRGQDVTLRCDPISSHATLYWYQQALGQGPEFLTYFNYEAQPDKSGLPSDRFSAERPEGSISTLTIQRTEQRDSAMYRCASSLRGGAGYEQYFGPGTRLTVT.

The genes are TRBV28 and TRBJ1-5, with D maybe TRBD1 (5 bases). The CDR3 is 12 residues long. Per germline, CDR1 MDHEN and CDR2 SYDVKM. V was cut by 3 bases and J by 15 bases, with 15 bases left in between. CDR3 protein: CASSFTQGGRHF. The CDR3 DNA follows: TGTGCCAGCAGTTTTACCCAGGGAGGTCGGCATTTT.

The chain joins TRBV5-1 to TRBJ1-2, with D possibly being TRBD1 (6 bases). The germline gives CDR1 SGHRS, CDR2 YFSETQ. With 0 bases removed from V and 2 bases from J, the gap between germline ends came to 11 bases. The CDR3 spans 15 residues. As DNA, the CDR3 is TGCGCCAGCAGCTTGGGGACAGCGATGAACTATGGCTACACCTTC. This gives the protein CASSLGTAMNYGYTF. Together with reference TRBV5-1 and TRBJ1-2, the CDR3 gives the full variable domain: KAGVTQTPRYLIKTRGQQVTLSCSPISGHRSVSWYQQTPGQGLQFLFEYFSETQRNKGNFPGRFSGRQFSNSRSEMNVSTLELGDSALYLCASSLGTAMNYGYTFGSGTRLTVV.

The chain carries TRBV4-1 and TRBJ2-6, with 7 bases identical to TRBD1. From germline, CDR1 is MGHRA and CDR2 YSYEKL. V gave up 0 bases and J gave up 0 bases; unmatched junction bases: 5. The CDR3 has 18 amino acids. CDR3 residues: CASSQEGTAYSGANVLTF. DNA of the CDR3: TGCGCCAGCAGCCAAGAAGGGACAGCGTACTCTGGGGCCAACGTCCTGACTTTC.

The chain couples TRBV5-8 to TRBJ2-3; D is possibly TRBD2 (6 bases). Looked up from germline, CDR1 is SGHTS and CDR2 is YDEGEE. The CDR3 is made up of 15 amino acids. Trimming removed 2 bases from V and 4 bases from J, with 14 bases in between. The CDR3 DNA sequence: TGTGCCAGCAGCTTAGGGACTTCTCCCCCAGATACGCAGTATTTT. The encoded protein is CASSLGTSPPDTQYF.

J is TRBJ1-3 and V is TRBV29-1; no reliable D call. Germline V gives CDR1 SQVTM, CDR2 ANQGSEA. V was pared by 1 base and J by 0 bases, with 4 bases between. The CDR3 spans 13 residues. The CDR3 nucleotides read TGCAGCGTTGAAGGAGTCTCTGGAAACACCATATATTTT. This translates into CSVEGVSGNTIYF.

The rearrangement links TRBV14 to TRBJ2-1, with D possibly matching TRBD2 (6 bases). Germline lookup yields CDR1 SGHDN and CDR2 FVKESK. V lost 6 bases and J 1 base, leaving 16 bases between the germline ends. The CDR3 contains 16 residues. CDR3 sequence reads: CASRPGSSRSYNEQFF. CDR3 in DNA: TGTGCCAGCAGACCCGGGAGTAGTAGGTCCTACAATGAGCAGTTCTTC.

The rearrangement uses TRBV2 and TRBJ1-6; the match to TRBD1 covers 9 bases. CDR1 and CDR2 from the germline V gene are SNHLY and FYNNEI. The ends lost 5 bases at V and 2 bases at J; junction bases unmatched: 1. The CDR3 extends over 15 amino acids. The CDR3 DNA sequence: TGTGCCAGCAGTCGGACAGGGGCCTATAATTCACCCCTCCACTTT. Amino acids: CASSRTGAYNSPLHF. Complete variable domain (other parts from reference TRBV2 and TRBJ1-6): EPEVTQTPSHQVTQMGQEVILRCVPISNHLYFYWYRQILGQKVEFLVSFYNNEISEKSEIFDDQFSVERPDGSNFTLKIRSTKLEDSAMYFCASSRTGAYNSPLHFGNGTRLTVT.

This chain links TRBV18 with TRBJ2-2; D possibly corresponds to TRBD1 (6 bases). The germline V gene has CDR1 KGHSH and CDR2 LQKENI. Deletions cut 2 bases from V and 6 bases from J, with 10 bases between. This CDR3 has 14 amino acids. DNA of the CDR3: TGTGCCAGCTCACCAACCCCAGGGGCCGGGGAGCTGTTTTTT. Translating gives CASSPTPGAGELFF. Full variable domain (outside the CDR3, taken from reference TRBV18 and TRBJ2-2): NAGVMQNPRHLVRRRGQEARLRCSPMKGHSHVYWYRQLPEEGLKFMVYLQKENIIDESGMPKERFSAEFPKEGPSILRIQQVVRGDSAAYFCASSPTPGAGELFFGEGSRLTVL.

The CDR3 bases are TGTGCCAGCAGCCGCGGTCCCCGACACACCGGGGAGCTGTTTTTT. Translation: CASSRGPRHTGELFF. The chain is built from TRBV6-5 and TRBJ2-2; D not certain. V was cut by 6 bases and J by 3 bases, with 14 bases left in between. The CDR3 contains 15 residues. Germline CDR1 MNHEY, CDR2 SVGAGI.

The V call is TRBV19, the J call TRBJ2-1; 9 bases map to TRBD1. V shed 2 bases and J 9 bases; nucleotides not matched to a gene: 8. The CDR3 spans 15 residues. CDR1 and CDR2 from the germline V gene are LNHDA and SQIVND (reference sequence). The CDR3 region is CASSIIGDREGEQFF. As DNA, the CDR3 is TGTGCCAGTAGTATAATTGGGGACAGGGAAGGTGAGCAGTTCTTC.